These 17 T cell receptor beta chains came from one sample sequenced in a study of CD8+CD57+ T cells in acquired aplastic anemia. For CDR3 and TCR beta VDJ profiling, genomic DNA was the template used. MiXCR, applied by TCRdb to the reads, yields one record per CDR3 protein. The top ten hold less than 55% of the sample, which has 150,000 to 200,000 distinct CDR3 sequences, about 60% seen once. The sequenced sample consisted of sorted CD4+, CD8+, or CD8+CD57+ T cells (not recorded which) from PBMCs. All receptors derive from a human donor in good health.

The chain uses TRBV19 and TRBJ2-7; no clear D gene. In germline, CDR1 is LNHDA, CDR2 SQIVND (reference sequence). CDR3 length: 14 amino acids. V lost 0 bases, J lost 4 bases, and 10 bases lay in between. The CDR3 coding sequence is TGTGCCAGTAGTATAGATAGGGTGGGGTACGAGCAGTACTTC. It yields the protein CASSIDRVGYEQYF. The variable domain in full, completed from reference TRBV19 and TRBJ2-7, reads DGGITQSPKYLFRKEGQNVTLSCEQNLNHDAMYWYRQDPGQGLRLIYYSQIVNDFQKGDIAEGYSVSREKKESFPLTVTSAQKNPTAFYLCASSIDRVGYEQYFGPGTRLTVT.

The chain joins TRBV24-1 to TRBJ2-3; 8 bases agree with TRBD1. Trimming removed 9 bases from V and 1 base from J; junction bases left unmatched: 5. The CDR3 extends over 14 amino acids. Looked up from germline, CDR1 is KGHDR and CDR2 is SFDVKD. For the CDR3, the DNA is TGTGCCACCGGGGAGACAGGGGGCACAGATACGCAGTATTTT. Its protein is CATGETGGTDTQYF.

This clonotype was recorded only once. The chain couples TRBV6-5 to TRBJ2-7, with D possibly being TRBD1 (6 bases). CDR1 is MNHEY and CDR2 is SVGAGI in the germline V gene. Trimming stripped 4 bases from V and 6 bases from J, with 16 bases between. This CDR3 spans 14 amino acids. This chain's CDR3 is CASSWTSQGSEQYF. CDR3 coding DNA: TGTGCCAGCAGTTGGACAAGTCAGGGGTCCGAGCAGTACTTC.

This clonotype was counted only a few times. This chain uses TRBV7-6 with TRBJ1-6, with TRBD1 as a possible D gene (6 bases). V was clipped by 4 bases and J by 7 bases, with 11 bases between them. The CDR3 is 14 amino acids. CDR1 and CDR2 from the germline V gene are SGHVS and FNYEAQ. The CDR3 DNA follows: TGTGCCAGCAGCTCGGACAGCCAGAATTCACCCCTCCACTTT. It specifies CASSSDSQNSPLHF.

V and J are TRBV7-2 and TRBJ2-7; 9 bases agree with TRBD2. Germline V gene sequence: CDR1 SGHTA, CDR2 FQGNSA. There are 16 residues in the CDR3. The ends lost 5 bases at V and 2 bases at J; junction bases unmatched: 10. The DNA of the CDR3 is TGTGCCAGCAGCCTTATAGCGGGAGTAGGACCCTACGAGCAGTACTTC. As protein: CASSLIAGVGPYEQYF.

The rearrangement uses TRBV7-9 and TRBJ2-3, with 11 bases aligning to TRBD2. The J segment lost 11 bases and the V segment lost 1 base, leaving 11 bases of the junction unmatched. Germline CDR1 is SEHNR and CDR2 is FQNEAQ (reference sequence). CDR3 size: 16 residues. The CDR3 sequence is CASSLGGLAAYNEQYF. DNA for the CDR3: TGTGCCAGCAGCTTAGGGGGACTAGCGGCATACAATGAGCAGTATTTT.

Many counts were recorded for this clonotype. The V and J genes are TRBV11-2 and TRBJ2-7, with D possibly matching TRBD1 (6 bases). The CDR3 consists of 13 residues. V was clipped by 4 bases and J by 2 bases, with 9 bases between them. The germline gives CDR1 SGHAT, CDR2 FQNNGV. The CDR3 is CASSYDRTYEQYF. In DNA form, the CDR3 reads TGTGCCAGCAGCTACGACAGGACCTACGAGCAGTACTTC.

The V call is TRBV19, the J call TRBJ1-5; D may be TRBD1 (6 bases). Germline values: CDR1 LNHDA, CDR2 SQIVND (reference sequence). The CDR3 is made up of 14 amino acids. Trimming stripped 2 bases from V and 4 bases from J, with 9 bases between. CDR3 protein: CASSIQGGNQPQHF. As DNA, the CDR3 is TGTGCCAGTAGTATACAAGGGGGGAATCAGCCCCAGCATTTT.

V and J are TRBV7-9 and TRBJ2-1; 10 positions match TRBD2. Per germline, CDR1 SEHNR and CDR2 FQNEAQ (reference sequence). The CDR3 has 14 amino acids. J gave up 6 bases and V 7 bases, and 6 bases lay outside the gene matches. CDR3 in DNA: TGTGCCAGCACCCAGCGGGAGGGGGGCAATGAGCAGTTCTTC. This translates into CASTQREGGNEQFF. Combining the CDR3 with reference TRBV7-9 and TRBJ2-1 gives the whole variable domain DTGVSQNPRHKITKRGQNVTFRCDPISEHNRLYWYRQTLGQGPEFLTYFQNEAQLEKSRLLSDRFSAERPKGSFSTLEIQRTEQGDSAMYLCASTQREGGNEQFFGPGTRLTVL.

This clonotype showed up just a few times. This chain links TRBV19 with TRBJ1-2; no definite D call. Germline-derived CDR1 and CDR2 are LNHDA and SQIVND (reference sequence). V lost 5 bases to trimming and J lost 10 bases, with 11 bases between them. This CDR3 contains 11 residues. CDR3 DNA: TGTGCCAGTAGTGATACTGCCCTCTACACCTTC. Translation: CASSDTALYTF. The whole variable domain, filled in from reference TRBV19 and TRBJ1-2, reads DGGITQSPKYLFRKEGQNVTLSCEQNLNHDAMYWYRQDPGQGLRLIYYSQIVNDFQKGDIAEGYSVSREKKESFPLTVTSAQKNPTAFYLCASSDTALYTFGSGTRLTVV.

This rearrangement joins TRBV7-8 to TRBJ2-3; TRBD2 aligns across 10 bases. This CDR3 comprises 18 residues. Germline assignment: CDR1 SGHVS and CDR2 FQNEAQ. Losses at the gene ends were 4 bases for V and 4 bases for J; bases not matched to a gene: 14. The CDR3 DNA is TGTGCCAGCAGCTCTGGGGCAGCGGGGGGGCTCGGGTCAGATACGCAGTATTTT. Protein: CASSSGAAGGLGSDTQYF.

On this clonotype: At one end the junction does not follow the germline gene, possibly because of a read error. The rearrangement joins TRBV7-7 to TRBJ1-4, with TRBD1 matching 7 bases. Germline V lookup: CDR1 SSHAT, CDR2 FNYEAQ (reference sequence). The CDR3 has 18 residues. CDR3 DNA: TGTGCCAGCAGCTTAGGTCCGACAGGGCGAGACACTAATGAAAAACTGTATTTT. Its translation is CASSLGPTGRDTNEKLYF. The whole variable domain, filled in from reference TRBV7-7 and TRBJ1-4, reads GAGVSQSPRYKVTKRGQDVTLRCDPISSHATLYWYQQALGQGPEFLTYFNYEAQPDKSGLPSDRFSAERPEGSISTLTIQRTEQRDSAMYRCASSLGPTGRDTNEKLYFGSGTQLSVL.

J is TRBJ2-1 and V is TRBV20-1; TRBD2 agrees at 11 bases. V was clipped by 1 base and J by 10 bases; unmatched bases: 6. Germline assignment: CDR1 DFQATT and CDR2 SNEGSKA (reference sequence). This CDR3 has 14 residues. CDR3 sequence (DNA): TGCAGTGCTAGAGGTCTAGCGGGAGGACAAGAGCAGTTCTTC. Translating it yields CSARGLAGGQEQFF.

This clonotype has more than one count but fewer than ten. This chain uses TRBV29-1 with TRBJ1-1, with D unclear. Trimming shortened V by 1 base and J by 1 base, and 7 bases separated the two germline ends. From germline, CDR1 is SQVTM and CDR2 ANQGSEA. The CDR3 runs 13 residues. The CDR3 is CSVEGTKNTEAFF. CDR3 nucleotides: TGCAGCGTTGAAGGGACGAAGAACACTGAAGCTTTCTTT.

Points on this clonotype: A much larger clone lies one base from this, so it may be a read error. J is TRBJ2-2 and V is TRBV5-5; TRBD2 matches 9 bases. This CDR3 comprises 14 residues. The germline V gene encodes CDR1 SGHKS and CDR2 YYEKEE (reference sequence). For the CDR3, the DNA is TGTGCCAGCAGAATTCTAGCGGGACCCGGGGGGCTGTTTTTT. Its translation: CASRILAGPGGLFF.

The chain employs TRBV15 and TRBJ2-7; the D gene is possibly TRBD1 (6 bases). This CDR3 comprises 16 residues. Germline V gives CDR1 LNHNV, CDR2 YYDKDF (reference sequence). Trimming pared 0 bases from V and 2 bases from J, leaving 14 bases between. This chain's CDR3 is CATSRDKENRAYEQYF. DNA for the CDR3: TGTGCCACCAGCAGAGATAAAGAGAACAGGGCCTACGAGCAGTACTTC.

This clonotype was detected once. CDR3 sequence: CASSIAGQGVGEQYF. CDR3 DNA: TGTGCCAGTAGTATAGCAGGACAGGGGGTAGGCGAGCAGTACTTC. The chain joins TRBV19 to TRBJ2-7, with 10 nucleotides matching TRBD1. Germline V lookup: CDR1 LNHDA, CDR2 SQIVND (reference sequence). The CDR3 consists of 15 residues. The J segment lost 6 bases and the V segment lost 1 base, leaving 6 bases of the junction unmatched.